Below are 5 T cell receptor beta chains sequenced from a single sample in a study of shared clonotypes between healthy human individuals. Some clones are missing from TCRdb's copy, which holds only in-frame ones; the method was immunoSEQ multiplex PCR. The data hold around 1.1 million clones, with approximately 80% observed a single time. Sequenced input: memory CD4+ T cells from PBMCs. The subset denotes: CD45RA-negative fraction. The source is a man aged 18 to 30 in good health. Some clones in this sample may be carry-over from other donors' samples.

Turning to this clone: Other DNA sequences in the sample encode the same CDR3. V usage is TRBV7-2 and J usage is TRBJ2-5, with 10 bases aligning to TRBD1. The germline V gene has CDR1 SGHTA and CDR2 FQGNSA. V lost 1 base, J lost 2 bases, and 4 bases stayed unmatched. The CDR3 contains 16 residues. The CDR3 nucleotides are TGTGCCAGCAGCTTAGGGAGGACAGGGGGTCAAGAGACCCAGTACTTC. Its protein is CASSLGRTGGQETQYF.

Concerning this clone: Within the sample, other DNA sequences also encode this same CDR3. The chain combines TRBV5-1 with TRBJ2-1; 9 nucleotides line up with TRBD2. CDR3 length: 16 residues. Germline values: CDR1 SGHRS, CDR2 YFSETQ. V lost 0 bases and J lost 3; bases outside the gene matches: 4. CDR3 nucleotide sequence: TGCGCCAGCAGCTTGGCCGCGACTAGCGGCTACAATGAGCAGTTCTTC. Its translation is CASSLAATSGYNEQFF.

This chain connects TRBV4-1 to TRBJ1-5, with D uncertain. The CDR3 covers 17 residues. In germline, CDR1 is MGHRA, CDR2 YSYEKL. Trimming left V 1 base short and J 1 base short, with 14 bases between. CDR3 bases: TGCGCCAGCAGCCAAGGTGCATTTGGAGTCAGCAATCAGCCCCAGCATTTT. Translated, it gives CASSQGAFGVSNQPQHF.

The chain uses TRBV6-1 and TRBJ1-2, with 9 bases lining up with TRBD1. From germline, CDR1 is MNHNS and CDR2 SASEGT. The CDR3 extends over 15 amino acids. The V gene end was trimmed by 6 bases and the J gene end by 8 bases; junction bases not matched to a gene: 13. The CDR3 nucleotides are TGTGCCAGCAGGGGGACAGGGATGTCGTCTAGGGGCTACACCTTC. Protein: CASRGTGMSSRGYTF.

This clone was found a few times. J is TRBJ2-7 and V is TRBV4-3, with 8 bases lining up with TRBD2. This CDR3 has 16 amino acids. The germline gives CDR1 LGHNA, CDR2 YSLEER. J gave up 4 bases and V 0 bases, and 8 bases lay outside the gene matches. CDR3 bases: TGCGCCAGCAGCCAAGAATTAGCGGGGACGATTTACGAGCAGTACTTC. Its protein is CASSQELAGTIYEQYF.